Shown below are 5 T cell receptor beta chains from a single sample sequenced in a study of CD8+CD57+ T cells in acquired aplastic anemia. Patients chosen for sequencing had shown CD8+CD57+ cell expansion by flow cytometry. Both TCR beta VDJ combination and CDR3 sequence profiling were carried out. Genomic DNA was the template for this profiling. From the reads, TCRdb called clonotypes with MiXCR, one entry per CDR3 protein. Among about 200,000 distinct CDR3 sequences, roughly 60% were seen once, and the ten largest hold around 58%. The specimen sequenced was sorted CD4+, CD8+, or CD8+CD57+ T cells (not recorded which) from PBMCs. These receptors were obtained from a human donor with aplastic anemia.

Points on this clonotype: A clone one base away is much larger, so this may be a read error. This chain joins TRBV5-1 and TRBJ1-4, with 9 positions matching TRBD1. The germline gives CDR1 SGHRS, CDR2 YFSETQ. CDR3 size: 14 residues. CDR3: CASSGTGWGERLFF. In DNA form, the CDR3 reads TGCGCCAGCAGCGGGACAGGGTGGGGAGAAAGACTGTTTTTT.

CDR3 sequence reads: CASSVGVQTSGGAETQYF. The CDR3 DNA reads as TGTGCCAGCAGCGTAGGAGTGCAAACTAGCGGGGGCGCGGAGACCCAGTACTTC. This chain connects TRBV7-4 to TRBJ2-5; 11 positions match TRBD2. This CDR3 is 18 amino acids long. V trimming: 5 bases; J trimming: 5 bases; junction bases outside the gene matches: 16. Looked up from germline, CDR1 is SGHVT and CDR2 is SQSDAQ.

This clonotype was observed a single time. The CDR3 DNA reads as TGTGCCATCAGTGAGTCGGGTCTGAACTACGAGCAGTACTTC. Translating gives CAISESGLNYEQYF. The genes are TRBV10-3 and TRBJ2-7; D gene unclear. Germline V gives CDR1 ENHRY, CDR2 SYGVKD. Trimming shortened V by 0 bases and J by 3 bases, and 9 bases separated the two germline ends. This CDR3 comprises 14 residues.

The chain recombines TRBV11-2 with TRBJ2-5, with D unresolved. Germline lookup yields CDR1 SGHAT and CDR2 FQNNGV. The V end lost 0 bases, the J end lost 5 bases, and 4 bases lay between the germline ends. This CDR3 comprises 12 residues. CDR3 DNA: TGTGCCAGCAGCTTAGATATGGAGACCCAGTACTTC. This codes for CASSLDMETQYF.

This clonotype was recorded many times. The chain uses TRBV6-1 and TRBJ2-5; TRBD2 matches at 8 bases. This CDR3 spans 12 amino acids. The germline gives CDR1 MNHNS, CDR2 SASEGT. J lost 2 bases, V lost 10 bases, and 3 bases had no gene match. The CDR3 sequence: CATGLGQETQYF. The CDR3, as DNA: TGTGCCACGGGACTAGGGCAAGAGACCCAGTACTTC.